The 29 T cell receptor beta chains in this list originate from one sample, sequenced in a study of vaccination effects on CD4 cells after COVID-19. The ViraFEST assay expanded antigen-specific CD4+ T cells with viral peptide pools before sequencing. Around day 10 of culture, CD4+ T cells were separated out. No cognate antigen is known for these TCRs. Profiling relied on immunoSEQ multiplex PCR, and the TCRdb table lists in-frame clones only, not all of them. The data show some 79,000 clones, with around 74% seen just once and 1.5% to 2% held by the top ten. The sample here was CD4+ T cells from PBMCs cultured with HCoV-229E spike peptides, taken before COVID-19 vaccination. These receptors were obtained from a human donor who received a COVID-19 vaccine.

V gene TRBV28 combines with J gene TRBJ2-1, with D unresolved. Trimming cost V 6 bases and J 6 bases, with 6 bases left between them. The CDR3 runs to 11 residues. Germline CDR1 reads MDHEN; CDR2 reads SYDVKM. The CDR3 DNA reads as TGTGCCAGCAGGGCGGCCAATGAGCAGTTCTTC. It is translated as CASRAANEQFF.

This chain connects TRBV2 to TRBJ2-3; TRBD2 is a possible D gene (7 bases). The CDR3 sequence is 12 residues long. Per germline, CDR1 SNHLY and CDR2 FYNNEI. V was clipped by 8 bases and J by 3 bases, with 9 bases between them. The CDR3 region has the DNA TGTGCCAGCGGGGGGGCAACAGATACGCAGTATTTT. Translated: CASGGATDTQYF.

The chain links TRBV27 to TRBJ2-5; no clear D gene. V dropped 3 bases and J dropped 5 bases, with 13 bases sitting between them. The germline V gene encodes CDR1 MNHEY and CDR2 SMNVEV (reference sequence). The CDR3 consists of 14 residues. The CDR3 loop reads CASSFLRVRETQYF. The CDR3 DNA reads as TGTGCCAGCAGTTTCCTTAGGGTGAGGGAGACCCAGTACTTC.

The rearrangement links TRBV29-1 to TRBJ2-1, with 11 bases matching TRBD2. V dropped 4 bases and J dropped 7; count of bases not matched to a gene: 9. The germline V gene encodes CDR1 SQVTM and CDR2 ANQGSEA. This CDR3 is 15 amino acids long. The CDR3 nucleotides are TGCAGCGTTGTCCACCTAGCGGGGGGTGGGAATGAGCAGTTCTTC. This sequence encodes CSVVHLAGGGNEQFF.

This clone was picked up a small number of times. The chain uses TRBV5-1 and TRBJ1-4, with D perhaps matching TRBD1 (6 bases). V dropped 4 bases and J dropped 8 bases, with 15 bases sitting between them. The V gene's germline CDR1 is SGHRS and CDR2 YFSETQ. There are 14 residues in the CDR3. The CDR3 DNA sequence: TGCGCCAGCAGCGGTGGGCAGGGGTTGGAAAAACTGTTTTTT. Its protein product is CASSGGQGLEKLFF.

The V gene is TRBV24-1, the J gene TRBJ1-4; weak D call: TRBD1 (5 bases). CDR1 KGHDR and CDR2 SFDVKD come from the germline V gene. This CDR3 region has 14 residues. Trimming took off 3 bases at V and 6 bases at J, with 10 bases between the two ends. The CDR3 nucleotides read TGTGCCACCAGTGATCCGAGGGGCCATGAAAAACTGTTTTTT. This translates into CATSDPRGHEKLFF.

J is TRBJ2-3 and V is TRBV7-3; 11 bases agree with TRBD2. J was trimmed by 6 bases and V by 3 bases; bases with no gene match: 5. This CDR3 has 15 amino acids. The V gene's germline CDR1 is SGHTA and CDR2 FQGTGA. CDR3 residues: CASSFSGGAADTQYF. The CDR3 DNA follows: TGTGCCAGCAGCTTTAGCGGGGGGGCAGCGGATACGCAGTATTTT.

The chain employs TRBV2 and TRBJ1-5; D unresolved. Germline V CDR1 and CDR2: SNHLY, FYNNEI. CDR3 length equals 16 residues. Trimming took 3 bases from V and 3 from J, leaving 15 bases between them. The CDR3 coding sequence is TGTGCCAGCAGTGAGGAAGGGCCAGTCGTCAATCAGCCCCAGCATTTT. This translates into CASSEEGPVVNQPQHF.

The genes are TRBV6-6 and TRBJ2-7, with D unclear. Looked up from germline, CDR1 is MNHNY and CDR2 is SVGAGI (reference sequence). CDR3 length equals 16 residues. The V and J ends lost 0 bases and 4 bases respectively, with 16 bases between them. The CDR3 coding sequence is TGTGCCAGCAGTTACTCCACCCAACGGGCAGGATACGAGCAGTACGTC. Its translation is CASSYSTQRAGYEQYV.

The rearrangement uses TRBV29-1 and TRBJ1-1, with 9 bases fitting TRBD1. The CDR3 runs to 14 residues. The germline gives CDR1 SQVTM, CDR2 ANQGSEA. With V trimmed by 5 bases and J by 3 bases, 7 bases remained unmatched. The CDR3 sequence: CSVTRTGAYTEAFF. The CDR3 bases are TGCAGCGTTACCCGGACAGGGGCCTACACTGAAGCTTTCTTT.

The chain employs TRBV27 and TRBJ2-7; possible D gene TRBD2, 6 bases. This CDR3 spans 15 amino acids. V was shortened by 6 bases and J by 2 bases, with 17 bases between the two germline ends. Germline lookup yields CDR1 MNHEY and CDR2 SMNVEV (reference sequence). The CDR3 DNA follows: TGTGCCAGCAGCCAACACGGCGGGGTCACCTACGAGCAGTACGTC. It yields the protein CASSQHGGVTYEQYV.

This clone appeared a single time. The chain has TRBV5-1 and TRBJ2-5; 9 nucleotides match TRBD1. The germline V gene encodes CDR1 SGHRS and CDR2 YFSETQ. J gave up 5 bases and V 4 bases, and 6 bases lay outside the gene matches. The CDR3 spans 14 residues. CDR3 nucleotides: TGCGCCAGCAGCCTAGGGACAGGGAGCGAGACCCAGTACTTC. This encodes CASSLGTGSETQYF.

This clone was detected a few times. The chain has TRBV6-5 and TRBJ2-1, with 7 positions matching TRBD2. The CDR3 sequence is 15 residues long. Germline loops: CDR1 MNHEY, CDR2 SVGAGI. J was trimmed by 2 bases and V by 7 bases; bases with no gene match: 8. CDR3 in DNA: TGTGCCAGCATCGGAGAGGGGAGGGCCTACAATGAGCAGTTCTTC. Translating it yields CASIGEGRAYNEQFF.

The gene calls are TRBV18 and TRBJ2-3, with 8 nucleotides matching TRBD2. The CDR3 is 16 amino acids. The germline V gene has CDR1 KGHSH and CDR2 LQKENI. The junction had 11 bases not matched to a gene; V was cut back by 3 bases and J by 6 bases. The CDR3 protein is CASSPGLALQLDTQYF. The CDR3 coding sequence is TGTGCCAGCTCACCCGGACTAGCCCTGCAACTTGATACGCAGTATTTT.

This clone appeared a single time. This chain links TRBV4-3 with TRBJ1-5, with 7 bases lining up with TRBD1. The CDR3 is 15 residues long. CDR1 LGHNA and CDR2 YSLEER come from the germline V gene. After removal of 0 bases from V and 6 bases from J, the junction contained 5 bases not matched to a gene. The CDR3 DNA follows: TGCGCCAGCAGCCAAGAGTTTGCAGGGGGTCAGCCCCAGCATTTT. This sequence encodes CASSQEFAGGQPQHF.

The sample holds one count of this clone. The rearrangement links TRBV2 to TRBJ1-1; D is ambiguous. The V gene lost 4 bases and the J gene lost 2 bases, with 5 bases spanning the gap. CDR3 length: 12 amino acids. CDR1 and CDR2 (germline): SNHLY, FYNNEI. In nucleotides, the CDR3 is TGTGCCAGCAGTGGGATCAACACTGAAGCTTTCTTT. This codes for CASSGINTEAFF.

The chain recombines TRBV19 with TRBJ2-7; D unresolved. CDR1 is LNHDA, CDR2 SQIVND, per germline (reference sequence). The CDR3 covers 14 residues. V lost 6 bases, J lost 2 bases, and 14 bases lay in between. The CDR3 sequence: CASRAAEPPYEQYV. CDR3 sequence (DNA): TGTGCCAGTAGGGCGGCAGAACCCCCCTACGAGCAGTACGTC.

The sample holds a few counts of this clone. The chain recombines TRBV7-9 with TRBJ1-6; TRBD1 aligns across 10 bases. V dropped 3 bases and J dropped 11; count of bases not matched to a gene: 7. This CDR3 contains 15 residues. Germline loops: CDR1 SEHNR, CDR2 FQNEAQ (reference sequence). CDR3 nucleotide sequence: TGTGCCAGCAGCTTGGGAGGGACAGGGGCCGCACCCCTCCACTTT. This encodes CASSLGGTGAAPLHF.

V and J are TRBV21-1 and TRBJ1-3. TRBV21-1 is a listed pseudogene. CDR3 length: 14 residues. CDR3 nucleotides: TGTGCCAGCAGCAGGTCAGCCTCTGGAAACACCATATATTTT. Translated: CASSRSASGNTIYF.

V gene TRBV10-2 combines with J gene TRBJ1-4; D not resolved. This CDR3 has 13 residues. Trimming cost V 8 bases and J 3 bases, with 10 bases left between them. Per germline, CDR1 WSHSY and CDR2 SAAADI. The CDR3 DNA sequence: TGCGCCAGCGCGGGGTTAGCTAATGAAAAACTGTTTTTT. This sequence encodes CASAGLANEKLFF.

The gene calls are TRBV2 and TRBJ2-1; 7 bases are a match to TRBD1. After removal of 10 bases from V and 9 bases from J, the junction contained 12 bases not matched to a gene. The CDR3 extends over 13 amino acids. The germline V gene encodes CDR1 SNHLY and CDR2 FYNNEI. CDR3 nucleotides: TGTGCCATAGGACAGGCCTTGGGGGTTGAGCAGTTCTTC. Protein product: CAIGQALGVEQFF. Based on the CDR3 plus reference TRBV2 and TRBJ2-1, the full variable domain is EPEVTQTPSHQVTQMGQEVILRCVPISNHLYFYWYRQILGQKVEFLVSFYNNEISEKSEIFDDQFSVERPDGSNFTLKIRSTKLEDSAMYFCAIGQALGVEQFFGPGTRLTVL.

The chain joins TRBV28 to TRBJ1-5; no clear D gene. V lost 7 bases and J 0 bases, leaving 13 bases between the germline ends. CDR1 and CDR2 from the germline V gene are MDHEN and SYDVKM. The CDR3 spans 15 residues. The CDR3 DNA follows: TGTGCCAGCACCCGTAGGTCTGGTAGCAATCAGCCCCAGCATTTT. Encoded protein: CASTRRSGSNQPQHF.

This clone has only a few counts. This chain connects TRBV12-3 or TRBV12-4 to TRBJ1-1; possibly TRBD1 for D (6 bases). V was clipped by 5 bases and J by 10 bases, with 11 bases between them. There are 11 residues in the CDR3. The CDR3 loop is CASSPRGVAFF. Here the CDR3 DNA reads TGTGCCAGCAGTCCCAGGGGAGTAGCTTTCTTT.

The CDR3, as DNA: TGTGCCAGCAGCCGCATGGGACAGATGCAAGAGACCCAGTACTTC. Residues: CASSRMGQMQETQYF. This sequence joins TRBV7-3 and TRBJ2-5, with 7 positions matching TRBD1. The ends lost 5 bases at V and 2 bases at J; junction bases unmatched: 8. This CDR3 is 15 amino acids long. CDR1 and CDR2 (germline): SGHTA, FQGTGA.

V usage is TRBV2 and J usage is TRBJ1-6, with a possible D match to TRBD1 (5 bases). Germline CDR1 is SNHLY and CDR2 is FYNNEI. CDR3 size: 15 residues. Deletions cut 1 base from V and 6 bases from J, with 10 bases between. For the CDR3, the DNA is TGTGCCAGCAGTGAAGTAGGGGAAGGTAATTCACCCCTCCACTTT. Its translation: CASSEVGEGNSPLHF.

The V call is TRBV6-6, the J call TRBJ1-3; D gene ambiguous. V lost 6 bases, J lost 4 bases, and 16 bases lay in between. The CDR3 covers 15 residues. CDR1 is MNHNY, CDR2 SVGAGI, per germline (reference sequence). The CDR3: CASRSPRGSGNTIYF. CDR3 DNA: TGTGCCAGCAGATCCCCTCGGGGATCAGGAAACACCATATATTTT.

The V gene is TRBV9, the J gene TRBJ2-3; D gene uncertain. The CDR3 extends over 19 amino acids. V was trimmed by 0 bases and J by 1 base, leaving 21 bases between them. Germline V gives CDR1 SGDLS, CDR2 YYNGEE. CDR3: CASSVASDSTHLGTDTQYF. The CDR3 DNA reads TGTGCCAGCAGCGTAGCTAGTGATTCCACCCACCTGGGCACAGATACGCAGTATTTT.

V usage is TRBV5-4 and J usage is TRBJ2-3, with TRBD2 identical over 13 bases. CDR1 and CDR2 (germline): SGHNT, YYREEE (reference sequence). Unmatched junction bases numbered 6, after V lost 4 bases and J lost 1 base. The CDR3 runs to 17 residues. CDR3 sequence: CASSPRLAGGGTDTQYF. DNA of the CDR3: TGTGCCAGCAGCCCGAGACTAGCGGGGGGCGGCACAGATACGCAGTATTTT.

The V gene is TRBV21-1, the J gene TRBJ2-2; TRBD1 is taken as the D call from the table, unchecked against the DNA. TRBV21-1 is listed as a pseudogene. The CDR3 runs to 16 residues. This CDR3 reads CASSKPGQGYTGELFF. CDR3 nucleotide sequence: TGTGCCAGCAGCAAACCGGGACAGGGATACACCGGGGAGCTGTTTTTT.